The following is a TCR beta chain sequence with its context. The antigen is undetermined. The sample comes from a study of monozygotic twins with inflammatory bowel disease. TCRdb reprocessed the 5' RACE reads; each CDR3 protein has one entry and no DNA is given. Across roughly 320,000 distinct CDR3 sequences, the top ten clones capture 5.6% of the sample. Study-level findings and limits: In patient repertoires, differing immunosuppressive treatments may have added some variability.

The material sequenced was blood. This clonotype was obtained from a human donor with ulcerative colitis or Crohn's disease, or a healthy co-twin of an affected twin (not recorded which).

The CDR3 is CASSLYPPGGLLAAQETQYF. The chain recombines TRBV11-2 with TRBJ2-5; TCRdb designates TRBD1, a call that cannot be tested without DNA. Germline V lookup: CDR1 SGHAT, CDR2 FQNNGV. The CDR3 spans 20 residues.